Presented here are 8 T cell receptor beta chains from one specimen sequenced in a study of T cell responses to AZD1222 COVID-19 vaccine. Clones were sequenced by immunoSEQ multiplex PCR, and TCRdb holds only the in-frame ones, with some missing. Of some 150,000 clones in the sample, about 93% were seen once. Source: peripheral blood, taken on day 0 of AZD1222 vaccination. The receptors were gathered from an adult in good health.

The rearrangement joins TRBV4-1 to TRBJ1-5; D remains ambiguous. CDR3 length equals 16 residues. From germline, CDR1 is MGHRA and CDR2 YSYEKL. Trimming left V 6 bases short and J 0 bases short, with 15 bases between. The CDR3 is CASSDDTSYSNQPQHF. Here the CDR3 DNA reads TGCGCCAGCAGTGATGACACTTCTTATAGCAATCAGCCCCAGCATTTT.

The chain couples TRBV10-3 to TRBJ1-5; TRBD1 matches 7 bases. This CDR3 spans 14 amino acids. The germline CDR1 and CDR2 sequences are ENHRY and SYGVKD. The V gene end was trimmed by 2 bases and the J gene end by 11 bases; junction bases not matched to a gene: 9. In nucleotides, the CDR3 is TGTGCCATCAGTGAGCCCAGGGGGGGCGGAACCCAGCATTTT. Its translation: CAISEPRGGGTQHF.

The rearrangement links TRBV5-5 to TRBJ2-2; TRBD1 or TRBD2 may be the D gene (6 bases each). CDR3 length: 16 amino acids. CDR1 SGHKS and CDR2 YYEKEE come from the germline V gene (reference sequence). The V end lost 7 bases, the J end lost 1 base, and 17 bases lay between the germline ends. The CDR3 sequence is CASGKGGARNTGELFF. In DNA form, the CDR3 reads TGTGCCAGCGGAAAGGGGGGCGCGAGGAACACCGGGGAGCTGTTTTTT. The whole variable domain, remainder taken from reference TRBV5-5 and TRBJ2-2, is DAGVTQSPTHLIKTRGQQVTLRCSPISGHKSVSWYQQVLGQGPQFIFQYYEKEERGRGNFPDRFSARQFPNYSSELNVNALLLGDSALYLCASGKGGARNTGELFFGEGSRLTVL.

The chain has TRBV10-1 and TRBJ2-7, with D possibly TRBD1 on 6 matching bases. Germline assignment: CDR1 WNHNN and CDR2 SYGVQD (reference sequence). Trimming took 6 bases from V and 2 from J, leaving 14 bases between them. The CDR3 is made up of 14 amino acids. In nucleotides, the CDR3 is TGCGCCAGCAGCCGGGCCCAGGGGCCCTACGAGCAGTACTTC. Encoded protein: CASSRAQGPYEQYF.

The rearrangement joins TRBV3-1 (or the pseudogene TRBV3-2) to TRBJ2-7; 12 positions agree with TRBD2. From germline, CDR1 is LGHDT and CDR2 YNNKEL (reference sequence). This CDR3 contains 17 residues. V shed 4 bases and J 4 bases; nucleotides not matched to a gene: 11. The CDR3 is CASSPGLAGNRVYEQYF. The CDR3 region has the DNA TGTGCCAGCAGCCCGGGACTAGCGGGTAACAGGGTATACGAGCAGTACTTC.

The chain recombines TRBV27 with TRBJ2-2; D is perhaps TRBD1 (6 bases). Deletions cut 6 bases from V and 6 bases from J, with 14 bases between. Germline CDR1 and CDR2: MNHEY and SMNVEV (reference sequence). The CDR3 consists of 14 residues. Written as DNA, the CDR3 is TGTGCCAGCAGGCACAGTCAGGGGTCCGGGGAGCTGTTTTTT. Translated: CASRHSQGSGELFF.

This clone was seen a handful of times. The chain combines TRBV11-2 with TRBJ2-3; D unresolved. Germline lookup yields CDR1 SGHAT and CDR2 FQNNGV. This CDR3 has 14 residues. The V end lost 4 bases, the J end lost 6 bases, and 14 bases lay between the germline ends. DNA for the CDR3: TGTGCCAGCAGCTCCATACGTCCCCGGGATACGCAGTATTTT. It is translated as CASSSIRPRDTQYF.

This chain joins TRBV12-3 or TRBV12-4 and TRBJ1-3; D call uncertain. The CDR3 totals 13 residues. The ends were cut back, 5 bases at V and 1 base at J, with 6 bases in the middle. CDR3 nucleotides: TGTGCCAGCAGTAACACATCTGGAAACACCATATATTTT. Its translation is CASSNTSGNTIYF.